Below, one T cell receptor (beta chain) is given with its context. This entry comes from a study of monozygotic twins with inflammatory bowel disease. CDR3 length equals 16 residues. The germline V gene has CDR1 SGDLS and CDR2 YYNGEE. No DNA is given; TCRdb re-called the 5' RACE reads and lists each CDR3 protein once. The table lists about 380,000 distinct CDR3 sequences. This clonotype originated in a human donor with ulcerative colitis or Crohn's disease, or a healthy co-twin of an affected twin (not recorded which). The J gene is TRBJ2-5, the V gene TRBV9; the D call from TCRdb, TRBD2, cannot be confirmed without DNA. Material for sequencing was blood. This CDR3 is CASSVGAVGGTETQYF.